This TCR beta chain originates from a study of shared clonotypes between healthy human individuals. Study observations and caveats: Larger estimated richness was generally recorded for naive subsets relative to memory subsets.

Researchers ran the assay at a deep level. Clones were sequenced by immunoSEQ multiplex PCR, and TCRdb holds only the in-frame ones, with some missing. The sample has more than 2 million clones; around 95% are singletons. Donors included only healthy HIV-negative adults lacking recent acute infections or vaccinations. V lost 0 bases to trimming and J lost 8 bases, with 20 bases between them. The germline gives CDR1 GTSNPN, CDR2 SVGIG (reference sequence). This CDR3 spans 16 amino acids. To note about this clone: Its antigen is not known.

The V gene is TRBV30, the J gene TRBJ2-1; possibly TRBD2 for D (6 bases). This TCR was sampled from a man aged 18 to 30 in good health. Specimen: naive CD4+ T cells sorted from blood. Subset given: CD45RA+ positively selected. For the CDR3, the DNA is TGTGCCTGGAGTGTACGGGCGGGGAAGGGGCAGGATGAGCAGTTCTTC. Amino acid sequence: CAWSVRAGKGQDEQFF.